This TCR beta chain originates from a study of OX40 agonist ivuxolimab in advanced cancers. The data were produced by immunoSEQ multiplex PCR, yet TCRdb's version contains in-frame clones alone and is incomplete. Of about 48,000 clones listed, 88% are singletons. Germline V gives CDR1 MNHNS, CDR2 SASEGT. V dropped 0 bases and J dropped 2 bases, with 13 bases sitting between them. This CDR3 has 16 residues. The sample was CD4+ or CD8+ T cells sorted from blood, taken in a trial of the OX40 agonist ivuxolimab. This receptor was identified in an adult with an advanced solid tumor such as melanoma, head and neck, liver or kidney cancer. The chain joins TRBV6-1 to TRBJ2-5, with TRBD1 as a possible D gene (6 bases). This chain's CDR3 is CASSEAVITGQETQYF. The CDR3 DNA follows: TGTGCCAGCAGTGAAGCTGTCATTACAGGGCAAGAGACCCAGTACTTC.